This T cell receptor beta chain was sequenced in a study of identical twins. One entry per CDR3 protein, called by TCRdb with MiXCR from the 5' RACE reads. The data hold about 240,000 distinct CDR3 sequences, with approximately 6.8% observed a single time. This clonotype was counted between two and nine times. There are 15 residues in the CDR3. The J segment lost 7 bases and the V segment lost 5 bases, leaving 6 bases of the junction unmatched. The V gene's germline CDR1 is SGHVS and CDR2 FQNEAQ. These data were also filed under a second study, of yellow fever vaccine responses in identical twins.

Material for sequencing was CD8+ T cells sorted from blood. The clonotype was recovered from a woman in her late teens or twenties in good health. The chain combines TRBV7-8 with TRBJ2-4; 12 nucleotides align to TRBD2. Here the CDR3 DNA reads TGTGCCAGCAGCCCGACTAGCGGGGGCATTAACATTCAGTACTTC. Residues: CASSPTSGGINIQYF. Using reference TRBV7-8 and TRBJ2-4 for the parts outside the CDR3, the full variable domain is GAGVSQSPRYKVAKRGQDVALRCDPISGHVSLFWYQQALGQGPEFLTYFQNEAQLDKSGLPSDRFFAERPEGSVSTLKIQRTQQEDSAVYLCASSPTSGGINIQYFGAGTRLSVL.